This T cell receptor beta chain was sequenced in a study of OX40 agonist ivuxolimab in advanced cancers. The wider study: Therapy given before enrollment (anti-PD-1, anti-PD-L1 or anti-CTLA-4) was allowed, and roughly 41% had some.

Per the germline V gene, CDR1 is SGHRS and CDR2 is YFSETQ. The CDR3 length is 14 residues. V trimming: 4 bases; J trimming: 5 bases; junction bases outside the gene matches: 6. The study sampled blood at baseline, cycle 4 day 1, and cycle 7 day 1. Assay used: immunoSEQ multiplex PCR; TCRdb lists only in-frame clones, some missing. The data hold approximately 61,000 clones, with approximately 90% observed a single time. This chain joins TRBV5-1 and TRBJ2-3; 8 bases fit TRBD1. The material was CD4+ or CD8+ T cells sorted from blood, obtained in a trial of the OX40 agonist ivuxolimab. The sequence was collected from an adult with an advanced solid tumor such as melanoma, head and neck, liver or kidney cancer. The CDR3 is CASSQTGGVDTQYF. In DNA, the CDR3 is TGCGCCAGCAGCCAAACAGGGGGAGTAGATACGCAGTATTTT.